Listed here are 10 T cell receptor beta chains from one sample, sequenced in a study of blood T cell repertoires in COVID-19. Assay used: immunoSEQ multiplex PCR; TCRdb lists only in-frame clones, some missing. The sample contains under 300,000 clones, about 80% of which appear only once. Sequencing used peripheral blood. All receptors derive from a woman at least 80 years old with acute or convalescent COVID-19.

This clone was counted only a few times. This chain uses TRBV7-6 with TRBJ1-2; 7 bases agree with TRBD1. This CDR3 spans 13 amino acids. The germline V gene encodes CDR1 SGHVS and CDR2 FNYEAQ. J was trimmed by 2 bases and V by 5 bases; bases with no gene match: 2. The CDR3 here is CASSPTGNYGYTF. DNA for the CDR3: TGTGCCAGCAGCCCGACAGGGAACTATGGCTACACCTTC.

The chain links TRBV2 to TRBJ1-5, with D unclear. V gave up 6 bases and J gave up 5 bases, with 14 bases separating them. Germline CDR1 reads SNHLY; CDR2 reads FYNNEI. The length of the CDR3 is 14 residues. The CDR3 loop reads CASRTTLTDQPQHF. CDR3 DNA: TGTGCCAGCAGGACGACACTTACCGATCAGCCCCAGCATTTT.

The chain couples TRBV7-2 to TRBJ1-6; D ambiguous. V gave up 11 bases and J gave up 6 bases, with 14 bases separating them. The CDR3 has 13 amino acids. Germline V gene lookup returns CDR1 SGHTA and CDR2 FQGNSA. The CDR3 protein is CASSGQFNSPLHF. CDR3 nucleotide sequence: TGTGCCTCCAGTGGGCAGTTTAATTCACCCCTCCACTTT. Drawing the rest from reference TRBV7-2 and TRBJ1-6, the complete variable domain is GAGVSQSPSNKVTEKGKDVELRCDPISGHTALYWYRQSLGQGLEFLIYFQGNSAPDKSGLPSDRFSAERTGGSVSTLTIQRTQQEDSAVYLCASSGQFNSPLHFGNGTRLTVT.

The V call is TRBV4-1, the J call TRBJ1-1; D call uncertain. The length of the CDR3 is 16 residues. Trimming took off 0 bases at V and 1 base at J, with 12 bases between the two ends. In germline, CDR1 is MGHRA, CDR2 YSYEKL. In DNA, the CDR3 is TGCGCCAGCAGCCAAGATGAAAGACAACCGAACACTGAAGCTTTCTTT. Translation gives CASSQDERQPNTEAFF.

This clone was found once. The junction does not match germline at one end; this may be a read error. The chain employs TRBV6-5 and TRBJ1-2; TRBD1 aligns across 7 bases. From germline, CDR1 is MNHEY and CDR2 SVGAGI. The CDR3 runs 15 residues. The CDR3 sequence: CASSNSGQLSIGYTF. CDR3 coding DNA: TGTGCCAGCAGTAACTCGGGACAGCTATCTATTGGCTACACCTTC.

The J gene is TRBJ1-5, the V gene TRBV20-1; a weak D match, TRBD1 (5 bases). This CDR3 contains 14 residues. V lost 3 bases and J 1 base, leaving 10 bases between the germline ends. CDR1 and CDR2 (germline): DFQATT, SNEGSKA (reference sequence). The CDR3, as DNA: TGCAGTGCTAGTCGGGCAGGGAGCAATCAGCCCCAGCATTTT. Translated: CSASRAGSNQPQHF.

The V call is TRBV6-5, the J call TRBJ1-2; 7 bases match TRBD1. The germline gives CDR1 MNHEY, CDR2 SVGAGI. This CDR3 is built from 13 residues. J was trimmed by 4 bases and V by 7 bases; bases with no gene match: 6. DNA of the CDR3: TGTGCCAGCACGAGACAGGGAAGCTATGGCTACACCTTC. Translation: CASTRQGSYGYTF.

The J gene is TRBJ2-7, the V gene TRBV5-1; maybe TRBD1 (6 bases). CDR3 length equals 14 residues. Between the trimmed V and J ends, which lost 3 bases and 4 bases, there was a span of 14 bases. In germline, CDR1 is SGHRS, CDR2 YFSETQ. In nucleotides, the CDR3 is TGCGCCAGCAGCTCTAGGCAGGGGAGTTACGAGCAGTACTTC. Encoded protein: CASSSRQGSYEQYF.

This clone showed up just a few times. The chain is built from TRBV2 and TRBJ1-1; weak D call: TRBD1 (5 bases). V lost 1 base and J 11 bases, leaving 11 bases between the germline ends. Germline V gives CDR1 SNHLY, CDR2 FYNNEI. The CDR3 loop spans 12 amino acids. This chain's CDR3 is CASSEVADKAFF. The CDR3 DNA reads TGTGCCAGCAGTGAAGTGGCGGACAAGGCTTTCTTT.

The chain uses TRBV2 and TRBJ2-5; TRBD2 matches 7 bases. V was pared by 3 bases and J by 2 bases, with 6 bases of the junction left unmatched. The CDR3 is 15 residues long. CDR1 is SNHLY and CDR2 is FYNNEI in the germline V gene. The CDR3 nucleotides read TGTGCCAGCAGTGATTATAGTAGCGGGCAAGAGACCCAGTACTTC. Translation: CASSDYSSGQETQYF.